This is a list of T cell receptor beta chains from one sample in a study of blood T cells in healthy people across ages. TCRdb analysed the 5' RACE reads with MiXCR anew, one entry per CDR3 protein. The sample holds 910,000 or so distinct CDR3 sequences; 51% are singletons and the top ten take about 21%. The sequenced sample was blood. All receptors derive from a woman aged 55-70 years in good health. Both conserved end residues are part of each CDR3. D genes are given only for firm matches. Not all rows give a size; the values are once, few, many and, for expanded clones, a class.

v_call: TRBV5-1
j_call: TRBJ2-7
clone_size: few
d_call: .
cdr3_nt: TGCGCCAGCAGCTTTGACCCCGGGAGAAGGAACAATGAGCAGTACTTC
cdr3_aa: CASSFDPGRRNNEQYF

v_call: TRBV7-9
j_call: TRBJ1-4
clone_size: few
d_call: .
cdr3_nt: TGTGCCAGCAGCTTCGCCGGGACAACGATTTCGGAAAAACTGTTTTTT
cdr3_aa: CASSFAGTTISEKLFF

v_call: TRBV20-1
j_call: TRBJ2-7
clone_size: .
d_call: TRBD1
cdr3_nt: TGCAGTGCCCACCGGGACAGCTACGAGCAGTACTTC
cdr3_aa: CSAHRDSYEQYF

v_call: TRBV7-7
j_call: TRBJ2-1
clone_size: .
d_call: TRBD2
cdr3_nt: TGTGCCAGCAGCCCGACTAGCGGGATCTCCTACAATGAGCAGTTCTTC
cdr3_aa: CASSPTSGISYNEQFF

v_call: TRBV5-5
j_call: TRBJ2-1
clone_size: .
d_call: .
cdr3_nt: TGTGCCAGCAGCATAAACTGGGCCTCGGGAAACAATGAGCAGTTCTTC
cdr3_aa: CASSINWASGNNEQFF

v_call: TRBV12-3/TRBV12-4
j_call: TRBJ1-6
clone_size: few
d_call: .
cdr3_nt: TGTGCCAGCAGCATCGGGGCGAGCGGTCCACCCCTCCACTTT
cdr3_aa: CASSIGASGPPLHF

v_call: TRBV29-1
j_call: TRBJ2-1
clone_size: .
d_call: .
cdr3_nt: TGCAGCGCCCAAATAGGTAGGGATGAGCAGTTCTTC
cdr3_aa: CSAQIGRDEQFF

v_call: TRBV15
j_call: TRBJ2-3
clone_size: .
d_call: .
cdr3_nt: TGTGCCACCAGCCGTCGGTCGGACCCCACAGATACGCAGTATTTT
cdr3_aa: CATSRRSDPTDTQYF

v_call: TRBV7-2
j_call: TRBJ2-7
clone_size: .
d_call: .
cdr3_nt: TGTGCCAGCAGCTTAATTGACGCTGGGGAGCAGTACTTC
cdr3_aa: CASSLIDAGEQYF

v_call: TRBV7-2
j_call: TRBJ2-1
clone_size: few
d_call: TRBD2
cdr3_nt: TGTGCCAGCAGCAGGACTAGTGCCCGACTAATTGAGCAGTTCTTC
cdr3_aa: CASSRTSARLIEQFF

v_call: TRBV6-5
j_call: TRBJ1-2
clone_size: .
d_call: TRBD1
cdr3_nt: TGTGCCAGCAGGCCGACAGGGCTCTATGGCTACACCTTC
cdr3_aa: CASRPTGLYGYTF

v_call: TRBV7-2
j_call: TRBJ2-5
clone_size: .
d_call: .
cdr3_nt: TGTGCCAGCAGCTCCGCTTTCGGAGGGTGGGAGACCCAGTACTTC
cdr3_aa: CASSSAFGGWETQYF

v_call: TRBV7-8
j_call: TRBJ1-4
clone_size: .
d_call: .
cdr3_nt: TGTGCCAGCAGCCTTCAGTATTCAGATGAAAAACTGTTTTTT
cdr3_aa: CASSLQYSDEKLFF

v_call: TRBV15
j_call: TRBJ1-5
clone_size: .
d_call: .
cdr3_nt: TGTGCCACCAGCAGATTAAACCGTAATCAGCCCCAGCATTTT
cdr3_aa: CATSRLNRNQPQHF

v_call: TRBV12-3/TRBV12-4
j_call: TRBJ2-7
clone_size: .
d_call: .
cdr3_nt: TGTGCCAGCAGTTTTTTGGGGACCGAGCAGTACTTC
cdr3_aa: CASSFLGTEQYF

v_call: TRBV6-5
j_call: TRBJ2-4
clone_size: .
d_call: .
cdr3_nt: TGTGCCAGCAGTTACGGGATCTCAGCCAAAAACATTCAGTACTTC
cdr3_aa: CASSYGISAKNIQYF

v_call: TRBV5-4
j_call: TRBJ2-3
clone_size: few
d_call: .
cdr3_nt: TGTGCCAGCAGCCAGACTAGGAGAATAGATACGCAGTATTTT
cdr3_aa: CASSQTRRIDTQYF

v_call: TRBV7-9
j_call: TRBJ2-7
clone_size: .
d_call: .
cdr3_nt: TGTGCCACCGAGGACAGCAATCAATTCTACGAGCAGTACTTC
cdr3_aa: CATEDSNQFYEQYF

v_call: TRBV11-2
j_call: TRBJ1-1
clone_size: many
d_call: TRBD1
cdr3_nt: TGTGCCAGCAGCTCCGACCCGGGACAGAGCTACACTGAAGCTTTCTTT
cdr3_aa: CASSSDPGQSYTEAFF

v_call: TRBV5-1
j_call: TRBJ2-7
clone_size: few
d_call: .
cdr3_nt: TGCGCCAGCGGAACCGTAGGAGCCGTGAGCTCCTACGAGCAGTACTTC
cdr3_aa: CASGTVGAVSSYEQYF

v_call: TRBV29-1
j_call: TRBJ2-2
clone_size: many
d_call: TRBD2
cdr3_nt: TGCAGCGTTGAGTGGACTAGCGGGAACACCGGGGAGCTGTTTTTT
cdr3_aa: CSVEWTSGNTGELFF

v_call: TRBV10-1
j_call: TRBJ2-4
clone_size: .
d_call: .
cdr3_nt: TGCGCCAGCAGTGACTCCCAACGGGGTCAGTACTTC
cdr3_aa: CASSDSQRGQYF

v_call: TRBV7-8
j_call: TRBJ2-7
clone_size: few
d_call: .
cdr3_nt: TGTGCCAGCAGCTCCCGCAGGGTGGACTACGAGCAGTACTTC
cdr3_aa: CASSSRRVDYEQYF

v_call: TRBV27
j_call: TRBJ2-1
clone_size: .
d_call: TRBD2
cdr3_nt: TGTGCCACCGCCCAGGGGACTAGCGGTGAGCAGTTCTTC
cdr3_aa: CATAQGTSGEQFF

v_call: TRBV29-1
j_call: TRBJ2-1
clone_size: .
d_call: TRBD1
cdr3_nt: TGCAGCGTTGAAGATCTTGTTTTCGCGGAGGACAGGGGGTGCTACAATGAGCAGTTCTTC
cdr3_aa: CSVEDLVFAEDRGCYNEQFF

v_call: TRBV7-9
j_call: TRBJ2-1
clone_size: .
d_call: TRBD2
cdr3_nt: TGTGCCAGCAGCGTCCCCGGGACTAGCGGGAGCTCCGTCAATGAGCAGTTCTTC
cdr3_aa: CASSVPGTSGSSVNEQFF

v_call: TRBV7-2
j_call: TRBJ2-1
clone_size: .
d_call: TRBD2
cdr3_nt: TGTGCCAGCAGACGTAGCGGGAGAGGTAATGAGCAGTTCTTC
cdr3_aa: CASRRSGRGNEQFF